The clone carrying this T cell receptor (beta chain) was detected once. Its antigen is still unknown. This record belongs to a study of a mutant IDH1 vaccine in newly diagnosed glioma. The overall study: Patients received eight vaccinations in weeks 1, 3, 5, 7, 11, 15, 19, 23. Receipt of radiotherapy, temozolomide, or both preceded the study, and most received both. Vaccinations were initiated 4-6 weeks following radiotherapy alone, or were given together with temozolomide cycles.

This CDR3 has 16 amino acids. V trimming: 5 bases; J trimming: 5 bases; junction bases outside the gene matches: 10. Germline V lookup: CDR1 SEHNR, CDR2 FQNEAQ (reference sequence). Here immunoSEQ multiplex PCR was the method, and the copy in TCRdb shows in-frame clones only, minus some. The sample includes approximately 82,000 clones, approximately 85% of them seen just once. The time point here: week 23, last vaccination. With topical imiquimod, each dose of the vaccine consisted of 300 ug of mutant IDH1 20-mer peptide. This chain connects TRBV7-9 to TRBJ2-7; the match to TRBD1 covers 12 bases. The sequences come from PBMCs, collected from a glioma patient whose treatment included an IDH1 peptide vaccine. The sequence came from a woman aged 45-65 years with glioma. The CDR3 sequence is CASSRDPGQGADEQYF. In DNA form, the CDR3 reads TGTGCCAGCAGCCGCGATCCGGGACAGGGGGCAGACGAGCAGTACTTC.